A selection of T cell receptor beta chains follows, all from one sample in a study of blood T cell repertoires in COVID-19. Libraries were prepared by immunoSEQ multiplex PCR; TCRdb keeps only in-frame clonotypes and omits some of them. The data hold about 160,000 clones, with less than 85% observed a single time. The material sequenced was peripheral blood. Source of these receptors: a woman in her fifties or sixties with COVID-19, enrolled during active disease. CDR3s include the opening cysteine and the closing phenylalanine or tryptophan. D genes are given only for firm matches. Some rows mark clone size as missing; the rest say once, few, many or name a class of expanded clone.

>NA|TRBJ2-7|NA|TRBV28
CASSFAESYEQYF
TGTGCCAGCAGTTTTGCCGAGTCCTACGAGCAGTACTTC
>NA|TRBJ1-3|NA|TRBV28
CASDTLSGNTIYF
TGTGCCAGCGACACCCTCTCTGGAAACACCATATATTTT
>NA|TRBJ2-1|NA|TRBV6-5
CASVSLSNEQFF
TGTGCCAGCGTCAGTCTCTCAAATGAGCAGTTCTTC
>TRBD1|TRBJ1-4|few|TRBV6-5
CASSSTQGVEKLFF
TGTGCCAGCAGTTCCACACAGGGGGTTGAAAAACTGTTTTTT
>NA|TRBJ1-1|NA|TRBV27
CASSPKPPDRPNTEAFF
TGTGCCAGCAGTCCGAAACCCCCGGACAGACCAAACACTGAAGCTTTCTTT
>NA|TRBJ2-2|once|TRBV24-1
CATSARLANTGELFF
TGTGCCACCAGTGCTAGATTGGCGAACACCGGGGAGCTGTTTTTT
>NA|TRBJ2-1|once|TRBV19
CASSIRGASYNEQFF
TGTGCCAGTAGTATCCGGGGGGCGTCCTACAATGAGCAGTTCTTC
>NA|TRBJ2-7|NA|TRBV19
CASRQQGSYEQYF
TGTGCCAGTCGGCAACAGGGCTCCTACGAGCAGTACTTC
>NA|TRBJ1-6|NA|TRBV30
CAWSTERASPLHF
TGTGCCTGGAGTACAGAGCGGGCCTCACCCCTCCACTTT
>TRBD1|TRBJ1-1|NA|TRBV5-6
CASSWRLDRGNTEAFF
TGTGCCAGCAGCTGGAGGCTAGACAGGGGAAACACTGAAGCTTTCTTT
>NA|TRBJ1-1|few|TRBV19
CASSTTRNTEAFF
TGTGCCAGTAGTACCACAAGGAACACTGAAGCTTTCTTT
>NA|TRBJ2-3|once|TRBV5-6
CASSQVAVPSTDTQYF
TGTGCCAGCAGCCAAGTGGCAGTACCTAGCACAGATACGCAGTATTTT
>TRBD2|TRBJ2-3|NA|TRBV4-2
CASSRQGTSGGSSSTDTQYF
TGTGCCAGCAGCCGCCAGGGAACTAGCGGGGGTTCTTCTAGCACAGATACGCAGTATTTT
>NA|TRBJ1-3|NA|TRBV9
CASSVDRPSGNTIYF
TGTGCCAGCAGCGTAGACAGGCCCTCTGGAAACACCATATATTTT
>NA|TRBJ1-6|once|TRBV19
CASSIGQGSSYNSPLHF
TGTGCCAGTAGTATCGGGCAGGGGAGCTCCTATAATTCACCCCTCCACTTT
>NA|TRBJ1-6|NA|TRBV30
CAWSVRGGNSPLHF
TGTGCCTGGAGTGTACGCGGGGGCAATTCACCCCTCCACTTT
>TRBD1|TRBJ1-1|NA|TRBV24-1
CATSGQGEGTEAFF
TGTGCCACCAGTGGACAGGGGGAGGGCACTGAAGCTTTCTTT
>NA|TRBJ2-2|NA|TRBV9
CASSVAPENTGELFF
TGTGCCAGCAGCGTAGCGCCAGAGAACACCGGGGAGCTGTTTTTT
>NA|TRBJ2-5|NA|TRBV19
CASSIDARGVQETQYF
TGTGCCAGTAGTATAGATGCCAGGGGGGTACAAGAGACCCAGTACTTC
>NA|TRBJ1-4|NA|TRBV5-1
CASSKSTTTNEKLFF
TGCGCCAGCAGCAAGAGCACTACAACTAATGAAAAACTGTTTTTT
>NA|TRBJ1-1|NA|TRBV5-1
CASSLGQGIGTEAFF
TGCGCCAGCAGCTTGGGGCAGGGCATTGGCACTGAAGCTTTCTTT
>TRBD2|TRBJ2-5|NA|TRBV6-5
CASRSSGRETQYF
TGTGCCAGCAGGTCTAGCGGGAGGGAGACCCAGTACTTC
>NA|TRBJ1-2|NA|TRBV9
CASSVATVANYGYTF
TGTGCCAGCAGCGTAGCTACAGTAGCTAACTATGGCTACACCTTC
>NA|TRBJ1-3|NA|TRBV5-1
CASSLNRDQGNTIYF
TGCGCCAGCAGCTTGAACAGAGACCAAGGAAACACCATATATTTT
>TRBD1|TRBJ2-7|NA|TRBV27
CASGTPGQGFHEQYF
TGTGCCAGCGGGACCCCGGGACAGGGGTTTCACGAGCAGTACTTC
>NA|TRBJ1-6|NA|TRBV6-6
CASSSRQDSPLHF
TGTGCCAGCAGTTCCCGACAGGATTCACCCCTCCACTTT
>NA|TRBJ2-2|many|TRBV18
CASSPTGSVTGELFF
TGTGCCAGCTCACCTACAGGGTCGGTCACCGGGGAGCTGTTTTTT
>NA|TRBJ1-5|NA|TRBV30
CAWSRAGGNQPQHF
TGTGCCTGGAGTCGCGCGGGGGGCAATCAGCCCCAGCATTTT
>TRBD1|TRBJ2-5|NA|TRBV11-2
CASSSPPFGTGEETQYF
TGTGCCAGCAGCTCCCCCCCCTTCGGGACAGGGGAAGAGACCCAGTACTTC
>TRBD1|TRBJ1-4|few|TRBV3-1/TRBV3-2
CASSLTGAYEKLFF
TGTGCCAGCAGCCTGACAGGGGCATATGAAAAACTGTTTTTT
>NA|TRBJ2-2|NA|TRBV29-1
CSVGRGANTGELFF
TGCAGCGTTGGGAGGGGCGCGAACACCGGGGAGCTGTTTTTT
>NA|TRBJ2-3|NA|TRBV6-5
CASTQQQSTDTQYF
TGTGCCAGCACCCAACAGCAGAGCACAGATACGCAGTATTTT
>TRBD1|TRBJ1-2|NA|TRBV28
CASSVTGTARGYTF
TGTGCCAGCAGCGTAACCGGGACAGCGCGTGGCTACACCTTC
>NA|TRBJ1-2|NA|TRBV11-2
CASSLGWASNYGYTF
TGTGCCAGCAGCTTAGGGTGGGCCTCTAACTATGGCTACACCTTC
>NA|TRBJ2-3|NA|TRBV18
CASSPNQGNVDTQYF
TGTGCCAGCTCACCAAACCAGGGGAATGTGGATACGCAGTATTTT
>TRBD1|TRBJ1-2|NA|TRBV7-8
CASSLSGGANYGYTF
TGTGCCAGCAGCTTATCAGGGGGCGCTAACTATGGCTACACCTTC
>NA|TRBJ2-3|NA|TRBV5-5
CASRPGGLRDTQYF
TGTGCCAGCAGGCCGGGGGGCCTCAGAGATACGCAGTATTTT
>TRBD1|TRBJ1-2|NA|TRBV28
CASSLEGGFYGYTF
TGTGCCAGCAGTTTAGAAGGGGGCTTTTATGGCTACACCTTC
>TRBD1|TRBJ1-3|NA|TRBV28
CASSSDRGSGNTIYF
TGTGCCAGCAGTTCGGACAGGGGCTCTGGAAACACCATATATTTT
>NA|TRBJ1-1|NA|TRBV28
CASTTVSSNRPNTEAFF
TGTGCCAGCACAACCGTTTCCTCGAACAGGCCGAACACTGAAGCTTTCTTT
>TRBD1|TRBJ1-2|NA|TRBV2
CASSEGQGGNYGYTF
TGTGCCAGCAGTGAAGGGCAGGGGGGTAACTATGGCTACACCTTC
>TRBD1|TRBJ1-1|NA|TRBV5-6
CASSLAGGSQNTEAFF
TGTGCCAGCAGCTTGGCAGGGGGTAGCCAGAACACTGAAGCTTTCTTT
>TRBD1|TRBJ1-5|NA|TRBV2
CASRPDREYQPQHF
TGTGCCAGCAGACCCGACAGGGAATATCAGCCCCAGCATTTT
>NA|TRBJ1-2|NA|TRBV20-1
CSASDGRGYGYTF
TGCAGTGCTAGTGACGGCCGGGGCTATGGCTACACCTTC
>TRBD1|TRBJ2-2|NA|TRBV10-2
CASNWDRARTGELFF
TGCGCCAGCAACTGGGACAGGGCTCGGACCGGGGAGCTGTTTTTT
>TRBD1|TRBJ1-3|once|TRBV25-1
CAAGGGNTIYF
TGTGCCGCAGGGGGCGGTAACACCATATATTTT
>TRBD2|TRBJ2-7|NA|TRBV24-1
CATSGHDLSGSSIEQYF
TGTGCCACCAGTGGCCATGACCTTAGCGGGAGTTCGATTGAGCAGTACTTC
>NA|TRBJ1-1|NA|TRBV18
CASSHSSPEGLAAFF
TGTGCCAGCTCTCACTCTTCCCCGGAGGGGCTGGCCGCTTTCTTT
>NA|TRBJ1-4|NA|TRBV25-1
CASSDILGEKLFF
TGTGCCAGCAGTGACATCCTCGGTGAAAAACTGTTTTTT
>NA|TRBJ2-4|NA|TRBV5-5
CASSLAAVQGGKNIQYF
TGTGCCAGCAGCTTGGCCGCGGTCCAGGGCGGCAAAAACATTCAGTACTTC
>NA|TRBJ1-4|once|TRBV6-6
CASRPGRGDNEKLFF
TGTGCCAGCAGACCCGGTAGGGGCGATAATGAAAAACTGTTTTTT
>NA|TRBJ2-5|NA|TRBV6-2/TRBV6-3
CASSRGGLQETQYF
TGTGCCAGCAGCCGGGGAGGCCTCCAAGAGACCCAGTACTTC
>TRBD1|TRBJ1-1|NA|TRBV3-1/TRBV3-2
CASSRQQGVGEAFF
TGTGCCAGCAGCCGACAACAGGGGGTTGGTGAAGCTTTCTTT
>NA|TRBJ2-5|NA|TRBV3-1/TRBV3-2
CASSQIGEAQYF
TGTGCCAGCAGCCAAATCGGAGAGGCCCAGTACTTC
>TRBD2|TRBJ2-3|NA|TRBV15
CATSRYRTSGSTDTQYF
TGTGCCACCAGCAGATATAGGACTAGCGGTAGCACAGATACGCAGTATTTT
>TRBD1|TRBJ1-2|few|TRBV27
CASSPLGQASREHTF
TGTGCCAGCAGTCCATTGGGACAGGCTTCAAGGGAACACACCTTC
>NA|TRBJ2-1|NA|TRBV9
CASSVAAAGYEQFF
TGTGCCAGCAGCGTAGCTGCCGCGGGATATGAGCAGTTCTTC